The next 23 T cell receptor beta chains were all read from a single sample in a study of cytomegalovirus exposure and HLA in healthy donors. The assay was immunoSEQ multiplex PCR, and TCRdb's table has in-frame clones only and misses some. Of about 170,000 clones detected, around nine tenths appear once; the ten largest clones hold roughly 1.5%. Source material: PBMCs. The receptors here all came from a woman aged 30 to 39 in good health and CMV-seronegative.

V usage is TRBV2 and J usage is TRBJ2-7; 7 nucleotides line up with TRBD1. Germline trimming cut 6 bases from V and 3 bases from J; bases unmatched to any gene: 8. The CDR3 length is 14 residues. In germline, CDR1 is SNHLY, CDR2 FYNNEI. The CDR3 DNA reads TGTGCCAGCAGCCCGCGACAGGGTGACTACGAGCAGTACTTC. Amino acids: CASSPRQGDYEQYF.

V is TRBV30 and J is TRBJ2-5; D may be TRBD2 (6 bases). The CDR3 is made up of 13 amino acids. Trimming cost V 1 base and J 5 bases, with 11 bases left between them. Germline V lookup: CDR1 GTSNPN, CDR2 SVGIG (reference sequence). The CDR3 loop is CAWSEQSGETQYF. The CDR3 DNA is TGTGCCTGGAGTGAGCAGAGCGGGGAGACCCAGTACTTC. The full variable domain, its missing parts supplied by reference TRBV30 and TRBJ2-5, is SQTIHQWPATLVQPVGSPLSLECTVEGTSNPNLYWYRQAAGRGLQLLFYSVGIGQISSEVPQNLSASRPQDRQFILSSKKLLLSDSGFYLCAWSEQSGETQYFGPGTRLLVL.

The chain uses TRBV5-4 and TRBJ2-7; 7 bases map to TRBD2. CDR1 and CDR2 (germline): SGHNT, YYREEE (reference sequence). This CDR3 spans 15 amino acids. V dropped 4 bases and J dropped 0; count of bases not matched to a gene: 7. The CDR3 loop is CASSVGGTDSYEQYF. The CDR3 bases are TGTGCCAGCAGCGTCGGGGGGACGGACTCCTACGAGCAGTACTTC. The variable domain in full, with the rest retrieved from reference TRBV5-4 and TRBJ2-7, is ETGVTQSPTHLIKTRGQQVTLRCSSQSGHNTVSWYQQALGQGPQFIFQYYREEENGRGNFPPRFSGLQFPNYSSELNVNALELDDSALYLCASSVGGTDSYEQYFGPGTRLTVT.

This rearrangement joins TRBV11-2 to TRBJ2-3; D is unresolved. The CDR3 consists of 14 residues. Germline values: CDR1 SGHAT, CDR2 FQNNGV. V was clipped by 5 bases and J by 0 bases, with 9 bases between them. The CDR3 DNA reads TGTGCCAGCAGCCTGACGACTAGCACAGATACGCAGTATTTT. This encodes CASSLTTSTDTQYF.

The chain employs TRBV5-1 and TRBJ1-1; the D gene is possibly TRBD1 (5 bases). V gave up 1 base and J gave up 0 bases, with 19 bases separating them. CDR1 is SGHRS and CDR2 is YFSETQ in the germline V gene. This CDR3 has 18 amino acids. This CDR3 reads CASSLRRTGFDLNTEAFF. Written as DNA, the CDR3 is TGCGCCAGCAGCTTGAGACGAACAGGATTCGATCTGAACACTGAAGCTTTCTTT.

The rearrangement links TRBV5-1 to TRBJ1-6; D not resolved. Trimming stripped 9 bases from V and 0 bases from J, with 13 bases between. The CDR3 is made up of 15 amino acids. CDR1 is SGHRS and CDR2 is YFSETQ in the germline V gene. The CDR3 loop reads CAIRRRSSYNSPLHF. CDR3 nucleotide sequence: TGCGCCATCCGGAGGCGGAGCTCCTATAATTCACCCCTCCACTTT.

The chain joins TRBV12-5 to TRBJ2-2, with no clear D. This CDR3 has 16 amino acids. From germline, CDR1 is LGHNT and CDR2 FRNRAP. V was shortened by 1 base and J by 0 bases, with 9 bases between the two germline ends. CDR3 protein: CASGLADYPNTGELFF. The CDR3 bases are TGTGCTAGTGGTTTGGCAGATTATCCGAACACCGGGGAGCTGTTTTTT.

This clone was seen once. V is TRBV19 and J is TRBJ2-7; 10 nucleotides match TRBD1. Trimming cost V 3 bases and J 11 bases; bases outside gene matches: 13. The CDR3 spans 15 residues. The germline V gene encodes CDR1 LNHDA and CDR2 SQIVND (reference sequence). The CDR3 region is CASSIRGTGDQGKYF. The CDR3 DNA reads TGTGCCAGTAGTATTCGGGGGACAGGGGACCAGGGGAAGTACTTC.

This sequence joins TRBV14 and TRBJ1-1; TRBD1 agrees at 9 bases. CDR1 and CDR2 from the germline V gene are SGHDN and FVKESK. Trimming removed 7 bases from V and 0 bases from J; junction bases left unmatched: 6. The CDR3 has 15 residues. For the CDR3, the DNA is TGTGCCAGCACCAGGGGACAGGGCTTGAACACTGAAGCTTTCTTT. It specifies CASTRGQGLNTEAFF.

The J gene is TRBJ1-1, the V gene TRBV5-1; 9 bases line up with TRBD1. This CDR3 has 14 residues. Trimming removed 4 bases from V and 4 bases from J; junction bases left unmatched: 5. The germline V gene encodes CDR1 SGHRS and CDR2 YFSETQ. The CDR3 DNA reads TGCGCCAGCAGCAAAGACAGGGGGACCACTGAAGCTTTCTTT. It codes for CASSKDRGTTEAFF.

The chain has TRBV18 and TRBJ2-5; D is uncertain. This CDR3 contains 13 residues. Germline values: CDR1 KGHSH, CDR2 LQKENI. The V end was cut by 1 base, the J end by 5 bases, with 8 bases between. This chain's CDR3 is CASSPLGSETQYF. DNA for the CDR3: TGTGCCAGCTCACCACTCGGTTCCGAGACCCAGTACTTC.

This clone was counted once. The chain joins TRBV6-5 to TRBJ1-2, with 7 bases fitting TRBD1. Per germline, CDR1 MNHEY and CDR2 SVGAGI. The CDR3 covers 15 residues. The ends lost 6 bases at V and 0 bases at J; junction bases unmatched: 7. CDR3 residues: CASRLGTDTNYGYTF. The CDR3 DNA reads TGTGCCAGCAGACTTGGGACAGACACTAACTATGGCTACACCTTC.

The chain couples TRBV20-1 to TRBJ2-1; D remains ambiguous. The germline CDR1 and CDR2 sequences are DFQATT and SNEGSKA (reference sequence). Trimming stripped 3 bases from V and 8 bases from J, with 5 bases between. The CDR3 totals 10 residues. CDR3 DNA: TGCAGTGCTAGTGAGGATGAGCAGTTCTTC. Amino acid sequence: CSASEDEQFF.

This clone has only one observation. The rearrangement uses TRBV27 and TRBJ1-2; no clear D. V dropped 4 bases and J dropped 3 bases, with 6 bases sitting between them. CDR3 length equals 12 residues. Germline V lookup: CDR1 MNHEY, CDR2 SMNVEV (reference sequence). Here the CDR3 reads CASSSTDYGYTF. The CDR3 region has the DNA TGTGCCAGCAGTTCAACGGACTATGGCTACACCTTC.

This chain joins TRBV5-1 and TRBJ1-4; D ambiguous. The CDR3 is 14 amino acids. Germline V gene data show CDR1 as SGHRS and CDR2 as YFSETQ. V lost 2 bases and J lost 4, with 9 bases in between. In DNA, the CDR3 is TGCGCCAGCAGCTTTCAAACGGTTAATGAAAAACTGTTTTTT. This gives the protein CASSFQTVNEKLFF. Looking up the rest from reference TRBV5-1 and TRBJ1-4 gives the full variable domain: KAGVTQTPRYLIKTRGQQVTLSCSPISGHRSVSWYQQTPGQGLQFLFEYFSETQRNKGNFPGRFSGRQFSNSRSEMNVSTLELGDSALYLCASSFQTVNEKLFFGSGTQLSVL.

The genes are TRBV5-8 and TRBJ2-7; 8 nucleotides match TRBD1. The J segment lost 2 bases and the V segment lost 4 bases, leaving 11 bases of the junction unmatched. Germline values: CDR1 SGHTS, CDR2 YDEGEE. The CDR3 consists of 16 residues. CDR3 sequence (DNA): TGTGCCAGCAGCGGACTAAGGACAGGGACCCCCTACGAGCAGTACTTC. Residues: CASSGLRTGTPYEQYF.

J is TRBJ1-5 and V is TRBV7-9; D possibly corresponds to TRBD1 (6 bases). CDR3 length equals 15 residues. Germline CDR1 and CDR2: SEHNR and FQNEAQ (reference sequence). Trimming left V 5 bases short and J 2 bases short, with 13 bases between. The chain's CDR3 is CASSRTQGRNQPQHF. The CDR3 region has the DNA TGTGCCAGCAGCCGCACCCAGGGGCGCAATCAGCCCCAGCATTTT. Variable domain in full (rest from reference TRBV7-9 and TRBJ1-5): DTGVSQNPRHKITKRGQNVTFRCDPISEHNRLYWYRQTLGQGPEFLTYFQNEAQLEKSRLLSDRFSAERPKGSFSTLEIQRTEQGDSAMYLCASSRTQGRNQPQHFGDGTRLSIL.

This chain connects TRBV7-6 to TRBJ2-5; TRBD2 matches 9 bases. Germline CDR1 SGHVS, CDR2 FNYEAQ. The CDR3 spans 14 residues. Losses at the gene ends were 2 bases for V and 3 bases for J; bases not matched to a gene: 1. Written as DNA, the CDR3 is TGTGCCAGCAGCTTACTAGCGGGGAAAGAGACCCAGTACTTC. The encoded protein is CASSLLAGKETQYF.

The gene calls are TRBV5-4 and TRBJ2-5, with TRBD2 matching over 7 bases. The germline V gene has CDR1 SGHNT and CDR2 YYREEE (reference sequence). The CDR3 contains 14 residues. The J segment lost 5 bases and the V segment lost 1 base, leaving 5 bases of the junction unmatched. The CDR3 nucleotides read TGTGCCAGCAGCTTGAGTCGGCGGGGGGAGACCCAGTACTTC. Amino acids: CASSLSRRGETQYF. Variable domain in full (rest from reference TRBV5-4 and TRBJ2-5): ETGVTQSPTHLIKTRGQQVTLRCSSQSGHNTVSWYQQALGQGPQFIFQYYREEENGRGNFPPRFSGLQFPNYSSELNVNALELDDSALYLCASSLSRRGETQYFGPGTRLLVL.

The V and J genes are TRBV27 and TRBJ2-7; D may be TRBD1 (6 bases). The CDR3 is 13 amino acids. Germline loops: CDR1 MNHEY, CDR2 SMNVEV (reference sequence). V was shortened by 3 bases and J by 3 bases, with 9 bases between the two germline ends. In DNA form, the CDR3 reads TGTGCCAGCAGTTTCGTAGGGGGCTACGAGCAGTACTTC. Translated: CASSFVGGYEQYF.

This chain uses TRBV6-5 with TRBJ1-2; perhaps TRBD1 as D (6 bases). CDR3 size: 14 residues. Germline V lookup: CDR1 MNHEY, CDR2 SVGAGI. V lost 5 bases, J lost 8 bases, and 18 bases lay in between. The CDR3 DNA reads TGTGCCAGCAGTCGTACAGGGAGAAAGGGAGGCTACACCTTC. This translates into CASSRTGRKGGYTF.

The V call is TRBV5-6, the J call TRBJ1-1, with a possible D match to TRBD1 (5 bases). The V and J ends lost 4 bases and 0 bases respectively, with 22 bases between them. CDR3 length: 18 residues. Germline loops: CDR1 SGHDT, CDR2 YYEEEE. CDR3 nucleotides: TGTGCCAGCAGCCCGACAAGATTTGACAGACCCATGAACACTGAAGCTTTCTTT. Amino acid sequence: CASSPTRFDRPMNTEAFF.

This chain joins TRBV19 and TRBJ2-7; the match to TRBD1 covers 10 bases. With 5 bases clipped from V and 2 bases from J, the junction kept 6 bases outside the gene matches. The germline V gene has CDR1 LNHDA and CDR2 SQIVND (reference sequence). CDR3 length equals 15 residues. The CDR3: CASSLGQGIPYEQYF. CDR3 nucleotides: TGTGCCAGTAGTTTGGGACAGGGGATCCCCTACGAGCAGTACTTC.